One sample yielded the 12 T cell receptor beta chains listed below, sequenced in a study of cytomegalovirus exposure and HLA in healthy donors. The PCR was carried out with 60 Vbeta primers and 13 Jbeta primers. Assay used: immunoSEQ multiplex PCR; TCRdb lists only in-frame clones, some missing. The sample includes 100,000 to 150,000 clones, over 70% of them seen just once. The specimen sequenced was PBMCs. The receptor set was obtained from a middle-aged woman in good health and CMV-seropositive.

A few counts support this clone. The rearrangement uses TRBV6-6 and TRBJ1-6; 9 nucleotides align to TRBD1. V was clipped by 5 bases and J by 7 bases; unmatched bases: 9. Germline V lookup: CDR1 MNHNY, CDR2 SVGAGI (reference sequence). The CDR3 is 16 residues long. The CDR3 DNA follows: TGTGCCAGCAGTCAGCGAACAGGGGGCCAAAATTCACCCCTCCACTTT. It translates to CASSQRTGGQNSPLHF.

This clone was observed a handful of times. CDR3 protein: CASSFGTSDGDTQYF. The CDR3 bases are TGTGCCAGCAGTTTTGGGACTTCTGATGGAGATACGCAGTATTTT. The chain employs TRBV28 and TRBJ2-3, with D maybe TRBD2 (6 bases). Per the germline V gene, CDR1 is MDHEN and CDR2 is SYDVKM. The V end lost 3 bases, the J end lost 5 bases, and 15 bases lay between the germline ends. This CDR3 is 15 amino acids long.

The chain uses TRBV2 and TRBJ1-3; 8 bases line up with TRBD1. The germline V gene has CDR1 SNHLY and CDR2 FYNNEI. Unmatched junction bases numbered 10, after V lost 5 bases and J lost 4 bases. This CDR3 has 16 residues. The CDR3 region is CASSLSGGYSGNTIYF. The CDR3 nucleotides read TGTGCCAGCAGTTTATCAGGGGGCTACTCCGGAAACACCATATATTTT.

This clone was seen a few times. The chain couples TRBV5-1 to TRBJ2-5; 8 bases agree with TRBD1. The J segment lost 5 bases and the V segment lost 4 bases, leaving 4 bases of the junction unmatched. The germline CDR1 and CDR2 sequences are SGHRS and YFSETQ. The CDR3 extends over 13 amino acids. CDR3 sequence reads: CASSTGGGETQYF. The DNA of the CDR3 is TGCGCCAGCAGCACAGGGGGTGGGGAGACCCAGTACTTC. Full variable domain (outside the CDR3, taken from reference TRBV5-1 and TRBJ2-5): KAGVTQTPRYLIKTRGQQVTLSCSPISGHRSVSWYQQTPGQGLQFLFEYFSETQRNKGNFPGRFSGRQFSNSRSEMNVSTLELGDSALYLCASSTGGGETQYFGPGTRLLVL.

V gene TRBV27 combines with J gene TRBJ1-1; D possibly corresponds to TRBD1 (6 bases). The V gene lost 7 bases and the J gene lost 4 bases, with 16 bases spanning the gap. The CDR3 is 14 amino acids. Per the germline V gene, CDR1 is MNHEY and CDR2 is SMNVEV (reference sequence). CDR3 in amino acids: CASTKVDRSTEAFF. The CDR3 nucleotides read TGTGCCAGCACCAAGGTGGACAGAAGCACTGAAGCTTTCTTT.

The rearrangement uses TRBV30 and TRBJ2-1; 7 nucleotides align to TRBD1. CDR3 size: 15 residues. Germline assignment: CDR1 GTSNPN and CDR2 SVGIG (reference sequence). The trim removed 1 base at V and 0 bases at J, leaving 3 bases unmatched. The CDR3 coding sequence is TGTGCCTGGAGTGGGACAGGCTACTCCTACAATGAGCAGTTCTTC. It yields the protein CAWSGTGYSYNEQFF.

The rearrangement joins TRBV15 to TRBJ1-2; 8 bases fit TRBD1. V shed 3 bases and J 8 bases; nucleotides not matched to a gene: 5. CDR1 and CDR2 (germline): LNHNV, YYDKDF (reference sequence). This CDR3 region has 13 residues. The CDR3 loop reads CATSRDRVGGYTF. In nucleotides, the CDR3 is TGTGCCACCAGCAGGGACAGGGTGGGCGGCTACACCTTC.

CDR3 loop: CASSLTGYTGELFF. The CDR3 nucleotides are TGTGCCAGCAGCCTTACAGGGTACACCGGGGAGCTGTTTTTT. The chain carries TRBV7-6 and TRBJ2-2; a possible D gene is TRBD1 (6 bases). CDR3 length: 14 residues. Germline CDR1 SGHVS, CDR2 FNYEAQ. V lost 5 bases and J 3 bases, leaving 10 bases between the germline ends. Drawing the rest from reference TRBV7-6 and TRBJ2-2, the complete variable domain is GAGVSQSPRYKVTKRGQDVALRCDPISGHVSLYWYRQALGQGPEFLTYFNYEAQQDKSGLPNDRFSAERPEGSISTLTIQRTEQRDSAMYRCASSLTGYTGELFFGEGSRLTVL.

This clone has a single count. J is TRBJ1-5 and V is TRBV6-1; D may be TRBD1 (5 bases). Germline V gene data show CDR1 as MNHNS and CDR2 as SASEGT. Trimming removed 5 bases from V and 0 bases from J, with 11 bases in between. The CDR3 consists of 15 residues. The CDR3 DNA reads TGTGCCAGCAGTTCTAAGGGGAATAGCAATCAGCCCCAGCATTTT. Translating it yields CASSSKGNSNQPQHF.

The gene calls are TRBV18 and TRBJ2-1; 14 bases line up with TRBD2. Germline-derived CDR1 and CDR2 are KGHSH and LQKENI. V shed 3 bases, J shed 9 bases, and the junction held 4 bases outside the gene matches. CDR3 size: 15 residues. CDR3 in amino acids: CASSPIGLAGGEQFF. The CDR3 DNA reads TGTGCCAGCTCACCCATCGGACTAGCGGGAGGTGAGCAGTTCTTC.

The chain employs TRBV19 and TRBJ2-6, with 14 bases matching TRBD2. Germline V CDR1 and CDR2: LNHDA, SQIVND (reference sequence). Trimming removed 6 bases from V and 1 base from J; junction bases left unmatched: 8. The CDR3 runs to 19 residues. The CDR3 loop is CASSQTGLAGESGANVLTF. The DNA for the CDR3 is TGTGCCAGTAGCCAGACGGGACTAGCGGGGGAGTCTGGGGCCAACGTCCTGACTTTC.

V and J are TRBV28 and TRBJ2-1, with D hard to call. Germline CDR1 reads MDHEN; CDR2 reads SYDVKM. There are 16 residues in the CDR3. The V end was cut by 8 bases, the J end by 0 bases, with 17 bases between. The chain's CDR3 is CASLTLSAYSYNEQFF. The CDR3 DNA reads as TGTGCCAGCCTGACGTTGAGCGCCTACTCCTACAATGAGCAGTTCTTC.